This section outlines one T cell receptor (beta chain) sequence together with its context. Its target is unknown. Sequence at one end of the junction differs from germline and may be a read error. This sample is part of a study of tumor and adjacent non-tumor tissue in lung cancer. Study-level background: Around 4.4 million productive TCRbeta reads were obtained per sample on average. Findings and limits, study-wide: Compared with tumor, normal lung showed significantly lower TCR diversity. Tumor repertoires had a smaller top 100 clone share than normal lung.

RNA was extracted from bulk tissue without any cell sorting. Germline loops: CDR1 DFQATT, CDR2 SNEGSKA (reference sequence). This CDR3 spans 14 amino acids. The library came from three nested PCR rounds adapted from ARM-PCR protocols. TCRdb called the multiplex PCR reads again in MiXCR, with one record for every CDR3 protein. The data show about 120,000 distinct CDR3 sequences, about 66% seen once. Specimen: lung tumor tissue. The gene calls are TRBV20-1 and TRBJ2-1; 9 bases match TRBD1. The receptor comes from a man younger than 40 with non-small cell lung cancer. The CDR3 region is CNASGQGSGGRQFF. In DNA, the CDR3 is TGCAATGCTAGCGGACAGGGGTCGGGCGGGAGGCAGTTCTTC.